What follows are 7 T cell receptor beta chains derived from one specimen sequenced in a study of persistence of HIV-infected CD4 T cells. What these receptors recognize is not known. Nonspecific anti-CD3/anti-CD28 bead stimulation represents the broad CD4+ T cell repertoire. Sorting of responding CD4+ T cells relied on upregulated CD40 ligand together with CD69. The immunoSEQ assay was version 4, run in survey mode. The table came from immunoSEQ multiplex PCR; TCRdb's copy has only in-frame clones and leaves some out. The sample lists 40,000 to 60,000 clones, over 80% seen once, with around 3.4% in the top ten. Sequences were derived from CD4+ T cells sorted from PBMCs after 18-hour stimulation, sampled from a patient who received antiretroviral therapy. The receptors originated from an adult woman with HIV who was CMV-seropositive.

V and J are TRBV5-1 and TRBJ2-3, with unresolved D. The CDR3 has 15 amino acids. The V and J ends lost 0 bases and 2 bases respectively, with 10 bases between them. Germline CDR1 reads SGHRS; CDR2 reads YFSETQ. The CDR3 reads CASSLAALPTDTQYF. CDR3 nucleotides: TGCGCCAGCAGCTTGGCCGCCCTCCCCACAGATACGCAGTATTTT.

The CDR3 DNA reads TGTGCCAGCAGCGTAGCAGGTTCTAATGAAAAACTGTTTTTT. Amino acid sequence: CASSVAGSNEKLFF. This chain connects TRBV9 to TRBJ1-4; D unresolved. CDR1 is SGDLS and CDR2 is YYNGEE in the germline V gene. V was shortened by 0 bases and J by 3 bases, with 6 bases between the two germline ends. CDR3 length: 14 residues.

CDR3: CASSPLTGSGEQYF. The CDR3 nucleotides read TGTGCCAGCTCACCCTTGACAGGGTCGGGCGAGCAGTACTTC. The chain recombines TRBV18 with TRBJ2-7, with 7 bases identical to TRBD1. The CDR3 is 14 residues long. Germline V gene sequence: CDR1 KGHSH, CDR2 LQKENI. Losses at the gene ends were 3 bases for V and 6 bases for J; bases not matched to a gene: 8.

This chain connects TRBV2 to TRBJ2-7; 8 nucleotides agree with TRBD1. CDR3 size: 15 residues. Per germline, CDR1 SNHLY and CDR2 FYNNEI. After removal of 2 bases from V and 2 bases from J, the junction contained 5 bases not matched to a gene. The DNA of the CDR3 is TGTGCCAGCAGTGAATTTGAGGACAGGGCCTACGAGCAGTACTTC. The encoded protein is CASSEFEDRAYEQYF.

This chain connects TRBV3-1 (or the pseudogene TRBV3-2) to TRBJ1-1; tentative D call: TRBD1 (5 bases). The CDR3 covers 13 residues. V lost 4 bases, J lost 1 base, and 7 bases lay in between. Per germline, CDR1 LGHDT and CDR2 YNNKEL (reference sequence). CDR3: CASSRGGNTEAFF. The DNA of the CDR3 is TGTGCCAGCAGCCGTGGGGGGAACACTGAAGCTTTCTTT.

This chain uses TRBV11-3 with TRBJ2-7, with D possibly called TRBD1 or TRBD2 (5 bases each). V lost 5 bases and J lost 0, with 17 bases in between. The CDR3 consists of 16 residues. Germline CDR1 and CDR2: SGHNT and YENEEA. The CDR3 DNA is TGTGCCAGCAGCCTAACAACGGGACCCAGCTCCTACGAGCAGTACTTC. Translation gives CASSLTTGPSSYEQYF. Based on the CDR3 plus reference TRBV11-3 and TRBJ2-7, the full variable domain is EAGVVQSPRYKIIEKKQPVAFWCNPISGHNTLYWYLQNLGQGPELLIRYENEEAVDDSQLPKDRFSAERLKGVDSTLKIQPAELGDSAVYLCASSLTTGPSSYEQYFGPGTRLTVT.

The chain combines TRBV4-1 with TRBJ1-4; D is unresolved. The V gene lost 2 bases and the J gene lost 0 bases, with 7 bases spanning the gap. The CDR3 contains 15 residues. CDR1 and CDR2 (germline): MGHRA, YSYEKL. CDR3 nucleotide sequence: TGCGCCAGCAGCCAATTTAGGACAACTAATGAAAAACTGTTTTTT. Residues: CASSQFRTTNEKLFF.